The 30 T cell receptor beta chains below were found in one sample sequenced in a study of human T cells and chemical hapten exposure. TCRdb redid the calling of the RACE reads with MiXCR, one entry per CDR3 protein. The repertoire consists of over 100,000 distinct CDR3 sequences, with about 9.4% occurring once and the leading ten covering 1.5% to 2%. Time point defined: healthy volunteer bleed at 2 weeks. Whole blood, unfractionated, served as the material for total RNA extraction. The sample taken for sequencing was whole blood. Receptors originate from a male donor in good health. Some clones in this sample may be carry-over from other donors' samples.

This clonotype was recorded many times. This chain joins TRBV6-1 and TRBJ2-4; a weak D match, TRBD2 (6 bases). The germline V gene encodes CDR1 MNHNS and CDR2 SASEGT. V gave up 5 bases and J gave up 5 bases, with 16 bases separating them. The CDR3 is 15 residues long. In DNA, the CDR3 is TGTGCCAGCAGTTTTCTAGCGAGTGAAGAAAACATTCAGTACTTC. The encoded protein is CASSFLASEENIQYF.

The chain carries TRBV7-8 and TRBJ2-1; D perhaps matches TRBD2 (6 bases). The CDR3 loop spans 18 amino acids. Trimming took off 0 bases at V and 0 bases at J, with 15 bases between the two ends. The germline V gene has CDR1 SGHVS and CDR2 FQNEAQ. Here the CDR3 reads CASSLAQQRAYSYNEQFF. The CDR3, as DNA: TGTGCCAGCAGCTTAGCGCAACAGCGGGCATACTCCTACAATGAGCAGTTCTTC.

This clonotype was recorded once. The chain recombines TRBV4-3 with TRBJ2-2; D ambiguous. The CDR3 spans 16 residues. Germline-derived CDR1 and CDR2 are LGHNA and YSLEER. V lost 0 bases, J lost 8 bases, and 16 bases lay in between. CDR3 in amino acids: CASSQDARSLVGELFF. DNA of the CDR3: TGCGCCAGCAGCCAAGACGCCCGGTCCCTGGTGGGGGAGCTGTTTTTT.

This clonotype was found a few times. The V gene is TRBV2, the J gene TRBJ2-1; 14 nucleotides agree with TRBD2. CDR3 size: 16 residues. CDR1 and CDR2 (germline): SNHLY, FYNNEI. V lost 6 bases and J lost 8; bases outside the gene matches: 9. The CDR3 sequence: CASSPGTSGSVDEQFF. CDR3 DNA sequence: TGTGCCAGCAGCCCAGGGACTAGCGGGAGTGTTGATGAGCAGTTCTTC.

On this clonotype itself: Just one base apart from a much larger clone, this may be a read error. This chain joins TRBV4-1 and TRBJ1-2; D is unresolved. This CDR3 is built from 14 residues. The V gene lost 4 bases and the J gene lost 6 bases, with 15 bases spanning the gap. Germline V lookup: CDR1 MGHRA, CDR2 YSYEKL. The DNA of the CDR3 is TGCGCCAGCAGCCGCCTCCTCGCGCGCAATGGCTACACCTTC. Protein: CASSRLLARNGYTF.

V gene TRBV3-1 combines with J gene TRBJ2-7, with TRBD1 identical over 10 bases. Germline loops: CDR1 LGHDT, CDR2 YNNKEL (reference sequence). J gave up 6 bases and V 0 bases, and 5 bases lay outside the gene matches. This CDR3 contains 15 residues. The CDR3 here is CASSQDVTGGFEQYF. Here the CDR3 DNA reads TGTGCCAGCAGCCAAGATGTGACAGGGGGCTTCGAGCAGTACTTC.

CDR3 region: CASSSPLRGVYEQYF. CDR3 DNA: TGTGCCAGCAGCTCTCCTTTGCGGGGGGTCTACGAGCAGTACTTC. The chain links TRBV7-6 to TRBJ2-7, with 8 bases fitting TRBD2. The germline gives CDR1 SGHVS, CDR2 FNYEAQ. V gave up 4 bases and J gave up 3 bases; unmatched junction bases: 8. CDR3 length: 15 amino acids.

This chain joins TRBV7-8 and TRBJ2-6; 10 bases align to TRBD1. Germline CDR1 and CDR2: SGHVS and FQNEAQ. The CDR3 runs to 18 residues. Germline trimming cut 5 bases from V and 4 bases from J; bases unmatched to any gene: 11. The DNA of the CDR3 is TGTGCCAGCAGCACCTCCTGGACAGGGGGGAGAGGGGCCAACGTCCTGACTTTC. Encoded protein: CASSTSWTGGRGANVLTF.

There are many counts of this clonotype. The chain links TRBV7-6 to TRBJ2-3, with no clear D. The CDR3 loop spans 12 amino acids. With 5 bases removed from V and 2 bases from J, the gap between germline ends came to 5 bases. The germline gives CDR1 SGHVS, CDR2 FNYEAQ. The CDR3 nucleotides read TGTGCCAGCAGCCCTCACACAGATACGCAGTATTTT. This gives the protein CASSPHTDTQYF.

The sample holds many counts of this clonotype. The J gene is TRBJ1-1, the V gene TRBV12-3 or TRBV12-4; D remains ambiguous. The CDR3 covers 15 residues. Trimming left V 6 bases short and J 6 bases short, with 20 bases between. The chain's CDR3 is CASSPMVIASSEAFF. The CDR3 coding sequence is TGTGCCAGCAGCCCCATGGTAATCGCCAGCTCTGAAGCTTTCTTT.

This clonotype was counted only a few times. J is TRBJ1-1 and V is TRBV11-2, with 9 bases matching TRBD1. Unmatched junction bases numbered 3, after V lost 3 bases and J lost 1 base. CDR3 size: 15 residues. Germline V lookup: CDR1 SGHAT, CDR2 FQNNGV. CDR3 in amino acids: CASSLYRGPNTEAFF. CDR3 in DNA: TGTGCCAGCAGCTTGTACAGGGGGCCGAACACTGAAGCTTTCTTT.

There are a few counts of this clonotype. V and J are TRBV6-2 or TRBV6-3 and TRBJ1-1; the D gene is possibly TRBD1 (6 bases). The CDR3 spans 14 residues. Germline V gene lookup returns CDR1 MNHEY and CDR2 SVGEGT. V lost 4 bases, J lost 1 base, and 10 bases lay in between. The CDR3: CASSFPGQNTEAFF. The CDR3 DNA reads TGTGCCAGCAGTTTCCCGGGACAGAACACTGAAGCTTTCTTT.

In its sample, this clonotype was seen many times. J is TRBJ2-7 and V is TRBV2, with a weak D call TRBD1 (6 bases). Deletions cut 8 bases from V and 0 bases from J, with 11 bases between. Germline values: CDR1 SNHLY, CDR2 FYNNEI. The CDR3 is 13 residues long. The CDR3 is CASGRTVSYEQYF. The DNA for the CDR3 is TGTGCCAGCGGTAGGACAGTCTCCTACGAGCAGTACTTC.

At least ten counts were recorded for this clonotype. The V gene is TRBV12-5, the J gene TRBJ1-1; TRBD1 aligns across 7 bases. The CDR3 spans 13 residues. Per the germline V gene, CDR1 is LGHNT and CDR2 is FRNRAP. V shed 6 bases, J shed 6 bases, and the junction held 7 bases outside the gene matches. CDR3 loop: CASGTTGIAEAFF. The CDR3 DNA is TGTGCTAGTGGAACGACAGGGATCGCTGAAGCTTTCTTT. Using reference TRBV12-5 and TRBJ1-1 for the parts outside the CDR3, the full variable domain is DARVTQTPRHKVTEMGQEVTMRCQPILGHNTVFWYRQTMMQGLELLAYFRNRAPLDDSGMPKDRFSAEMPDATLATLKIQPSEPRDSAVYFCASGTTGIAEAFFGQGTRLTVV.

The rearrangement links TRBV29-1 to TRBJ2-5; D ambiguous. Germline V gene lookup returns CDR1 SQVTM and CDR2 ANQGSEA. V lost 4 bases, J lost 5 bases, and 14 bases lay in between. The CDR3 loop spans 13 amino acids. The DNA for the CDR3 is TGCAGCGTTGCTTCCGGCTCTGGGGAGACCCAGTACTTC. The encoded protein is CSVASGSGETQYF.

In its sample, this clonotype was seen a few times. V usage is TRBV6-2 or TRBV6-3 and J usage is TRBJ1-1, with D possibly TRBD1 on 6 matching bases. V gave up 6 bases and J gave up 0 bases, with 8 bases separating them. The CDR3 sequence is 13 residues long. Germline CDR1 reads MNHEY; CDR2 reads SVGEGT. For the CDR3, the DNA is TGTGCCAGCAGACAGGGATTGAACACTGAAGCTTTCTTT. It is translated as CASRQGLNTEAFF.

This clonotype was counted at least ten times. The gene calls are TRBV12-3 or TRBV12-4 and TRBJ1-4, with TRBD1 as a possible D gene (5 bases). Deletions cut 7 bases from V and 3 bases from J, with 9 bases between. The CDR3 covers 13 residues. CDR3 nucleotide sequence: TGTGCCAGCAAGCCAGGGCCTAATGAAAAACTGTTTTTT. Residues: CASKPGPNEKLFF.

In its sample, this clonotype was seen many times. The chain has TRBV7-9 and TRBJ2-7, with unresolved D. The germline V gene encodes CDR1 SEHNR and CDR2 FQNEAQ (reference sequence). Trimming shortened V by 6 bases and J by 6 bases, and 21 bases separated the two germline ends. CDR3 length equals 15 residues. The DNA for the CDR3 is TGTGCCAGCAGTCCACAGAAACGGGCTGCAGGCGAGCAGTACTTC. Its protein product is CASSPQKRAAGEQYF. Full variable domain (remainder filled in from reference TRBV7-9 and TRBJ2-7): DTGVSQNPRHKITKRGQNVTFRCDPISEHNRLYWYRQTLGQGPEFLTYFQNEAQLEKSRLLSDRFSAERPKGSFSTLEIQRTEQGDSAMYLCASSPQKRAAGEQYFGPGTRLTVT.

This clonotype was observed a handful of times. The V gene is TRBV10-3, the J gene TRBJ2-1, with 10 positions matching TRBD2. CDR3 size: 18 residues. Germline assignment: CDR1 ENHRY and CDR2 SYGVKD. The trim removed 0 bases at V and 1 base at J, leaving 6 bases unmatched. This CDR3 reads CAISESGLAGESYNEQFF. Written as DNA, the CDR3 is TGTGCCATCAGTGAGTCGGGGCTAGCGGGAGAGTCCTACAATGAGCAGTTCTTC.

This clonotype was counted at least ten times. This chain uses TRBV19 with TRBJ2-7; 8 bases agree with TRBD2. The CDR3 is 15 residues long. Per the germline V gene, CDR1 is LNHDA and CDR2 is SQIVND (reference sequence). The J segment lost 2 bases and the V segment lost 3 bases, leaving 6 bases of the junction unmatched. The CDR3, as DNA: TGTGCCAGTAGTATTGGCGGGGGGCGGACCTACGAGCAGTACTTC. Translating gives CASSIGGGRTYEQYF.

This clonotype has a count of ten or more. The J gene is TRBJ2-4, the V gene TRBV7-2; D is ambiguous. V lost 5 bases, J lost 0 bases, and 11 bases lay in between. Germline-derived CDR1 and CDR2 are SGHTA and FQGNSA. CDR3 length: 15 amino acids. The CDR3 DNA reads TGTGCCAGCAGCCGCGTGGACGTAGCCAAAAACATTCAGTACTTC. Protein sequence: CASSRVDVAKNIQYF.

The sample holds many counts of this clonotype. The chain combines TRBV6-6 with TRBJ2-6; possible D gene TRBD1, 6 bases. The V and J ends lost 6 bases and 3 bases respectively, with 12 bases between them. CDR1 and CDR2 from the germline V gene are MNHNY and SVGAGI (reference sequence). CDR3 size: 15 residues. CDR3 region: CASSETGSGANVLTF. As DNA, the CDR3 is TGTGCCAGCAGCGAAACAGGGAGTGGGGCCAACGTCCTGACTTTC.

This clonotype appeared a few times. The rearrangement joins TRBV12-5 to TRBJ1-2; D is perhaps TRBD1 (6 bases). Germline V gene lookup returns CDR1 LGHNT and CDR2 FRNRAP. V was pared by 5 bases and J by 3 bases, with 19 bases between. The CDR3 consists of 16 residues. This CDR3 is CASGRPSGVFDYGYTF. CDR3 in DNA: TGTGCTAGTGGTCGGCCTTCAGGGGTGTTCGACTATGGCTACACCTTC.

The rearrangement links TRBV27 to TRBJ1-1; no firm D call. The CDR3 is 13 amino acids. V lost 2 bases and J lost 2, with 6 bases in between. From germline, CDR1 is MNHEY and CDR2 SMNVEV (reference sequence). CDR3: CASSLGKNTEAFF. CDR3 DNA sequence: TGTGCCAGCAGTTTAGGCAAAAACACTGAAGCTTTCTTT.

This clonotype was counted at least ten times. The chain couples TRBV29-1 to TRBJ1-1; no firm D call. V was shortened by 4 bases and J by 7 bases, with 7 bases between the two germline ends. CDR3 length equals 10 residues. The V gene's germline CDR1 is SQVTM and CDR2 ANQGSEA. For the CDR3, the DNA is TGCAGCGTTGTTACCGTTGAAGCTTTCTTT. It encodes CSVVTVEAFF. The full variable domain, with the rest looked up from reference TRBV29-1 and TRBJ1-1, is SAVISQKPSRDICQRGTSLTIQCQVDSQVTMMFWYRQQPGQSLTLIATANQGSEATYESGFVIDKFPISRPNLTFSTLTVSNMSPEDSSIYLCSVVTVEAFFGQGTRLTVV.

The chain carries TRBV14 and TRBJ2-1, with D possibly matching TRBD2 (7 bases). With 4 bases removed from V and 12 bases from J, the gap between germline ends came to 13 bases. CDR3 size: 12 residues. Germline loops: CDR1 SGHDN, CDR2 FVKESK. Written as DNA, the CDR3 is TGTGCCAGCAGCCTCTTAAGGGGGGGGCAGTTCTTC. Protein product: CASSLLRGGQFF.

This clonotype has at least ten counts. The rearrangement links TRBV10-3 to TRBJ2-1; no definite D call. Germline CDR1 reads ENHRY; CDR2 reads SYGVKD. The CDR3 extends over 13 amino acids. V gave up 3 bases and J gave up 4 bases, with 7 bases separating them. The CDR3 here is CAISDSSYNEQFF. The CDR3 DNA sequence: TGTGCCATCAGTGACAGTAGTTACAATGAGCAGTTCTTC.

This clonotype was picked up a small number of times. This rearrangement joins TRBV27 to TRBJ2-7; D remains unclear. The V end lost 4 bases, the J end lost 3 bases, and 10 bases lay between the germline ends. The CDR3 spans 13 residues. Germline assignment: CDR1 MNHEY and CDR2 SMNVEV (reference sequence). This chain's CDR3 is CASSSGSYYEQYF. CDR3 nucleotides: TGTGCCAGCAGTTCCGGGTCGTACTACGAGCAGTACTTC.

The gene calls are TRBV12-3 or TRBV12-4 and TRBJ2-4, with D unresolved. The CDR3 spans 15 residues. V gave up 6 bases and J gave up 0 bases, with 12 bases separating them. In DNA form, the CDR3 reads TGTGCCAGCAGACAGTCCGTGGGAGCCAAAAACATTCAGTACTTC. Translation: CASRQSVGAKNIQYF.

The V gene is TRBV29-1, the J gene TRBJ2-7; 9 bases are a match to TRBD2. Trimming cost V 6 bases and J 4 bases; bases outside gene matches: 10. CDR3 size: 14 residues. The germline V gene has CDR1 SQVTM and CDR2 ANQGSEA. The CDR3 DNA follows: TGCAGCGTACGAGCGGGAGGAACCTTTTACGAGCAGTACTTC. This translates into CSVRAGGTFYEQYF.